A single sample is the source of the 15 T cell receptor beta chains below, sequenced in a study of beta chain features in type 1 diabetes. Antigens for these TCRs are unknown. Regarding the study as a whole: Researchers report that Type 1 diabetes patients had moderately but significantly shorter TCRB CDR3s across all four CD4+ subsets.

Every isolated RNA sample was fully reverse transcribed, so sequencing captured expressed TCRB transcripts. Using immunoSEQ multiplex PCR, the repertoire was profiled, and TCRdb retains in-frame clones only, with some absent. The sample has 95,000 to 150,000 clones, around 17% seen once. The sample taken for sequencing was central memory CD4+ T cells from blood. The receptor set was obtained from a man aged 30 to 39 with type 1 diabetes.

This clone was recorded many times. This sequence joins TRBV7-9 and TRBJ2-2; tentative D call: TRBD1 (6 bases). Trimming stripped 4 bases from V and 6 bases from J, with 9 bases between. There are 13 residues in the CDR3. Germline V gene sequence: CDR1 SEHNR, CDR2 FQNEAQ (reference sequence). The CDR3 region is CASSYRESGELFF. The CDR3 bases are TGTGCCAGCAGCTACAGGGAATCCGGGGAGCTGTTTTTT.

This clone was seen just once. The CDR3 DNA reads as TGTGCCAGCAGTTACGGGGGGACCGCAGGTAGTAGGGCCAACGTCCTGACTTTC. As protein: CASSYGGTAGSRANVLTF. V and J are TRBV5-4 and TRBJ2-6, with TRBD2 identical over 7 bases. The CDR3 covers 18 residues. In germline, CDR1 is SGHNT, CDR2 YYREEE (reference sequence). The trim removed 5 bases at V and 5 bases at J, leaving 16 bases unmatched.

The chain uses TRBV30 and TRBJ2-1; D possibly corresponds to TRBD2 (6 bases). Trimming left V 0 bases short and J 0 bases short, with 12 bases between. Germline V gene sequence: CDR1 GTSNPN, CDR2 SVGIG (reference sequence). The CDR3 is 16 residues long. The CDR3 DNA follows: TGTGCCTGGAGTGTGTGGCGGGGCCGCTCCTACAATGAGCAGTTCTTC. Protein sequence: CAWSVWRGRSYNEQFF.

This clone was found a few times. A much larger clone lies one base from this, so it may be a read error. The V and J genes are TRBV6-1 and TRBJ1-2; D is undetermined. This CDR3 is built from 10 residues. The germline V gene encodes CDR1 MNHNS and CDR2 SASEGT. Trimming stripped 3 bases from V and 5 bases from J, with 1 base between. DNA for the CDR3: TGTGCCAGCAGTGAGTATGGCTACACCTTC. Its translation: CASSEYGYTF.

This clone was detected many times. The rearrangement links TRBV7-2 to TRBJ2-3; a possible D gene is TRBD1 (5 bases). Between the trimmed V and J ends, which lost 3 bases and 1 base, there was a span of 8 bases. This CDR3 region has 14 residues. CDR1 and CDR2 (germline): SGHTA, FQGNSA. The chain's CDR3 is CASSLGPGTDTQYF. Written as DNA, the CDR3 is TGTGCCAGCAGCTTGGGGCCGGGCACAGATACGCAGTATTTT.

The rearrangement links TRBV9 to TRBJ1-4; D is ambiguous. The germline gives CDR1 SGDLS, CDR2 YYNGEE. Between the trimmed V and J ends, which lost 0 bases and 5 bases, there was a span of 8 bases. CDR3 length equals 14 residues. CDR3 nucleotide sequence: TGTGCCAGCAGCGTAGCTGGGCAGAATGAAAAACTGTTTTTT. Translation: CASSVAGQNEKLFF.

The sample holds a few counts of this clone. CDR3 loop: CASSSLRRQGNQPQHF. DNA for the CDR3: TGTGCCAGCAGTTCATTGAGGAGGCAGGGGAATCAGCCCCAGCATTTT. The J gene is TRBJ1-5, the V gene TRBV28; D might be TRBD1 (6 bases). V was pared by 4 bases and J by 4 bases, with 17 bases between. Germline V gene lookup returns CDR1 MDHEN and CDR2 SYDVKM. The CDR3 is made up of 16 amino acids.

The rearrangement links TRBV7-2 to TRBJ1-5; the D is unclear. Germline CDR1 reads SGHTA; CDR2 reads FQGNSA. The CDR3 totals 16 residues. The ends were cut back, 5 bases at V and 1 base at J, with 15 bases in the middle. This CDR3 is CASSQDWSQSNQPQHF. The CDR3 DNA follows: TGTGCCAGCAGCCAAGATTGGAGCCAAAGCAATCAGCCCCAGCATTTT.

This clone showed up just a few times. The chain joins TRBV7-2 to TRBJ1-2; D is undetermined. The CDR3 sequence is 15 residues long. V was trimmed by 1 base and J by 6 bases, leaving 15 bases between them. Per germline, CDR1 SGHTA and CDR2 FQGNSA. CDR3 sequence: CASSLGRGTGDGYTF. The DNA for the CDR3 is TGTGCCAGCAGCTTAGGGCGGGGAACGGGCGATGGCTACACCTTC.

Written as DNA, the CDR3 is TGTGCCAGCAGCTTGAACACCCAATCATATGGCTACACCTTC. Its translation: CASSLNTQSYGYTF. This chain uses TRBV7-9 with TRBJ1-2, with D unclear. CDR1 is SEHNR, CDR2 FQNEAQ, per germline (reference sequence). V was cut by 3 bases and J by 5 bases, with 13 bases left in between. CDR3 size: 14 residues.

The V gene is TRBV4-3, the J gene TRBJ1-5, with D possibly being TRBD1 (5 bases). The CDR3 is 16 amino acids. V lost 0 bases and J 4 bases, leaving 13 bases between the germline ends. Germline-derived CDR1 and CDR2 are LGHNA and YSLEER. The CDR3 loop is CASSQDLGQGNQPQHF. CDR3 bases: TGCGCCAGCAGCCAAGATCTTGGGCAGGGTAATCAGCCCCAGCATTTT.

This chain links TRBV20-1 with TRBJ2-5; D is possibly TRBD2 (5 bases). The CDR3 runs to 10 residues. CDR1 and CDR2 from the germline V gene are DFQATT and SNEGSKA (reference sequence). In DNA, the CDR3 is TGCAGCGCGGGTAAAGAGACCCAGTACTTC. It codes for CSAGKETQYF.

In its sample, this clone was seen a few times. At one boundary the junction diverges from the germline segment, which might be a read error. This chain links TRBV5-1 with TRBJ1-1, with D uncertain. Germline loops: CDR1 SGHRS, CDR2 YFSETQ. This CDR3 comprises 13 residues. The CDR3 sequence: CASSADQTQAVSF. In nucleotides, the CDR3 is TGCGCCAGCAGCGCGGACCAAACTCAAGCTGTCAGTTTT. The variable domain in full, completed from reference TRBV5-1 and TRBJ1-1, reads KAGVTQTPRYLIKTRGQQVTLSCSPISGHRSVSWYQQTPGQGLQFLFEYFSETQRNKGNFPGRFSGRQFSNSRSEMNVSTLELGDSALYLCASSADQTQAVSFGQGTRLTVV.

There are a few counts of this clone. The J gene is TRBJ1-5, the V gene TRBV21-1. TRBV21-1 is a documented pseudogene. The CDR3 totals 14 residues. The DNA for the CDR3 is TGTGCCAGCAGCAAAATCGAGGGGTGTCAGCCCCAGCATTTT. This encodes CASSKIEGCQPQHF.

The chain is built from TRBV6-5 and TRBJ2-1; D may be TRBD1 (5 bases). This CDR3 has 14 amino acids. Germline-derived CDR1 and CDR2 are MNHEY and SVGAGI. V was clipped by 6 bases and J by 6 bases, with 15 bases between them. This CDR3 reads CASRRTPSGNEQFF. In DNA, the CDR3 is TGTGCCAGCAGGAGGACACCATCGGGCAATGAGCAGTTCTTC.